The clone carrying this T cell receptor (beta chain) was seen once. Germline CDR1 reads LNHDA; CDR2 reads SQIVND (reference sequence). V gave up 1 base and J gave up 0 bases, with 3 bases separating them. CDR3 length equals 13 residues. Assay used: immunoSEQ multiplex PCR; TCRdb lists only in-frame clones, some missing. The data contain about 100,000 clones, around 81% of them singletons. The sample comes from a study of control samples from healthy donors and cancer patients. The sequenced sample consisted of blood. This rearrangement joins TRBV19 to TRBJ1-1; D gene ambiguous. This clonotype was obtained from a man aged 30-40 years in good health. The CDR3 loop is CASSIVMNTEAFF. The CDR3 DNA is TGTGCCAGTAGTATAGTTATGAACACTGAAGCTTTCTTT.